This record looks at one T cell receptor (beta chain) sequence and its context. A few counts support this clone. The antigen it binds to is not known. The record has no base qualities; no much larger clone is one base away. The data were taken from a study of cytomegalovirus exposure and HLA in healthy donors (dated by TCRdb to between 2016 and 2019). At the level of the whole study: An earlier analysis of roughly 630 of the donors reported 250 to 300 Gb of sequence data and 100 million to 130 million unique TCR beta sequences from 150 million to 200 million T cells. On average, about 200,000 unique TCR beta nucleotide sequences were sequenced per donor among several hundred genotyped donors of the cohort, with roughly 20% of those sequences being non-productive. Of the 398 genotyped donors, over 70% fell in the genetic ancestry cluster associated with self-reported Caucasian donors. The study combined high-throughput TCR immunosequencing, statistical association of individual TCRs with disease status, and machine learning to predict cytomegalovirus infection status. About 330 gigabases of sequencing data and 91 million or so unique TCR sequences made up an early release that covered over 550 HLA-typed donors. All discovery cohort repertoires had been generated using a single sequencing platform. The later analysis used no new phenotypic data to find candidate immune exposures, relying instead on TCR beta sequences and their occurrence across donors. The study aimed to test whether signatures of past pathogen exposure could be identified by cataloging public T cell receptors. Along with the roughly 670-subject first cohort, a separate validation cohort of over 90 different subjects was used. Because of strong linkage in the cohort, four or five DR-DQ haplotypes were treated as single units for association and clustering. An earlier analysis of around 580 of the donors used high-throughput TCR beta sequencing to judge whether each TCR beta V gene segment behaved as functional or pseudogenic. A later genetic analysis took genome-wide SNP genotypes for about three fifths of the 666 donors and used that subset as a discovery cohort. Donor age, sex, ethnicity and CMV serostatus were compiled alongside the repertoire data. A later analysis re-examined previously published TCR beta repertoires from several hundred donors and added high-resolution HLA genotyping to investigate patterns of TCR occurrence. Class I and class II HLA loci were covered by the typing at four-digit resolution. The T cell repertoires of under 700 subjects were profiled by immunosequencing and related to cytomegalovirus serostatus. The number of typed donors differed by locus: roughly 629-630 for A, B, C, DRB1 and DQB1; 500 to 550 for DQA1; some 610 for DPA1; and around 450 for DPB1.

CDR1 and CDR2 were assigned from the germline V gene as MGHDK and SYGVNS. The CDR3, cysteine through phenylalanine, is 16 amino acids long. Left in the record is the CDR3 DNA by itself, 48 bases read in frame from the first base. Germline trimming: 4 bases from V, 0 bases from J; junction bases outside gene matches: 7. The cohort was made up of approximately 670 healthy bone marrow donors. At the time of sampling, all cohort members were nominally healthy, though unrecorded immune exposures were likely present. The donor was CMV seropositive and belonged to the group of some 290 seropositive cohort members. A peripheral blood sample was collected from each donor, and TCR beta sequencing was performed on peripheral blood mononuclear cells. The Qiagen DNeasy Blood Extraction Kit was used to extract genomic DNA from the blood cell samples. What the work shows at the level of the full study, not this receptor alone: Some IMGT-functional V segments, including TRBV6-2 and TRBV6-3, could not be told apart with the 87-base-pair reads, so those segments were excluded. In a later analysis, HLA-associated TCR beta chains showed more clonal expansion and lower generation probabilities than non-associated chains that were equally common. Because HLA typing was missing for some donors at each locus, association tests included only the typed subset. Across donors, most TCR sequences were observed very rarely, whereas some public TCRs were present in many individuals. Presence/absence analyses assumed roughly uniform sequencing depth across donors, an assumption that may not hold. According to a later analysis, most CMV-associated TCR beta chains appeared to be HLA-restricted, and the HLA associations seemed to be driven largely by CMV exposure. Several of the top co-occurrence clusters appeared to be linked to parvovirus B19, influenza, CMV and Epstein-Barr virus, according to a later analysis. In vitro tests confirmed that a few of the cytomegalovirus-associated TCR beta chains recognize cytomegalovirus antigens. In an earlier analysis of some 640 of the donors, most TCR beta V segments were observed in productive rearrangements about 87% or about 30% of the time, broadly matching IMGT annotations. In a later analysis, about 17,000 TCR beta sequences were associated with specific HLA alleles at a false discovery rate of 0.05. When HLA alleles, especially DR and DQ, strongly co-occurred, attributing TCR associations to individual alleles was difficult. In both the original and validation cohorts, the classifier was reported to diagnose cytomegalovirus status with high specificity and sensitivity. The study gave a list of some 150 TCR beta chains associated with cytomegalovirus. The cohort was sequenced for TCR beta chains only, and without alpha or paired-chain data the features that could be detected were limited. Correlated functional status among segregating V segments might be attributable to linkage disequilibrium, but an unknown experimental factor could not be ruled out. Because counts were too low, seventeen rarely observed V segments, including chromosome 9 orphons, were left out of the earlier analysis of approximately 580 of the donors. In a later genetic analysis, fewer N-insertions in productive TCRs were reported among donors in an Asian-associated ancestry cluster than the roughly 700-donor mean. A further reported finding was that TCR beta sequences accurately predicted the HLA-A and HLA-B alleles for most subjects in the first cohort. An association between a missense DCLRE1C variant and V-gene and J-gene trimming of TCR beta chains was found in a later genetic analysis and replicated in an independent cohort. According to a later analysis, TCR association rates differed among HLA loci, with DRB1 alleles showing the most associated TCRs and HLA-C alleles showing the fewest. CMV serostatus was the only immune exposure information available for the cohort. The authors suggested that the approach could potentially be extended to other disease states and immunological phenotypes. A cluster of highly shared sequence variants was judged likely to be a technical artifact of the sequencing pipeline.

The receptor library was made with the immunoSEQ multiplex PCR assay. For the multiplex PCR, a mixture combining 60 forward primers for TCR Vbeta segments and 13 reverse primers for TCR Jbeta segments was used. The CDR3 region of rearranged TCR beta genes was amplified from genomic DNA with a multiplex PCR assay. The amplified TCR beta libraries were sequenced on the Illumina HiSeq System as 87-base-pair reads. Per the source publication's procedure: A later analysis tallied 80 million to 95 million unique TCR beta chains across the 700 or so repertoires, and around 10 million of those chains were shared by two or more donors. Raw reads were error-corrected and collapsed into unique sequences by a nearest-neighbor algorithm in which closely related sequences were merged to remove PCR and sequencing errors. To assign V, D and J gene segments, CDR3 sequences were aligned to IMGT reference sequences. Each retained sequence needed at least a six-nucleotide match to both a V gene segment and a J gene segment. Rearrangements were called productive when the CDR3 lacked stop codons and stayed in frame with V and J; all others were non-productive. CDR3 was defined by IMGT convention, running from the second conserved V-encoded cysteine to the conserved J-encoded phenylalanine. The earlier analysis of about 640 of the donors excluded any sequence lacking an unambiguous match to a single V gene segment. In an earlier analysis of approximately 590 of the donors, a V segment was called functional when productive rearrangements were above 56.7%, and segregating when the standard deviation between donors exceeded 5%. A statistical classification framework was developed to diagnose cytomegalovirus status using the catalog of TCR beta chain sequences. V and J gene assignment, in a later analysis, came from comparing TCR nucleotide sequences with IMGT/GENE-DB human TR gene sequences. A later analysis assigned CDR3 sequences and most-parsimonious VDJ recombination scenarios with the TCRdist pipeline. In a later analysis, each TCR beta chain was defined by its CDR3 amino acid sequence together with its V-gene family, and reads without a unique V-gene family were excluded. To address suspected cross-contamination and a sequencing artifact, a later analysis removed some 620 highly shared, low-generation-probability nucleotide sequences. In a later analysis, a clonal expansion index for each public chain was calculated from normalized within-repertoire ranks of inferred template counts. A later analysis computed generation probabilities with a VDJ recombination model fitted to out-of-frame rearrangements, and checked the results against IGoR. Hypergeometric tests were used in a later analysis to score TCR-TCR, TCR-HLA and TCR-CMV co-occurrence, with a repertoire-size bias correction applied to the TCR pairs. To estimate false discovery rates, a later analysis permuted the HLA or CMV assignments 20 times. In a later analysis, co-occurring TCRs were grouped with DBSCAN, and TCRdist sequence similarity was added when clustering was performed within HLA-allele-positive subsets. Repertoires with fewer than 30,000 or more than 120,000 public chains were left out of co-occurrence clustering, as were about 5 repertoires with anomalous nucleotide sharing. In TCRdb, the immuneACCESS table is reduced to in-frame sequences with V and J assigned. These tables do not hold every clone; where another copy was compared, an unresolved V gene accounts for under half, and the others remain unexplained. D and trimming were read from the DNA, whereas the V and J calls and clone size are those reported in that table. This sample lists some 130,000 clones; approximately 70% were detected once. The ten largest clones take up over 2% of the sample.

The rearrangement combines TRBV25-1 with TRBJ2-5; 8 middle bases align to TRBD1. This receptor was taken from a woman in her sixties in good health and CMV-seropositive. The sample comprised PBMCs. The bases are TGTGCCAGCAGTGGCCGTAGGACAGGGAACCAAGAGACCCAGTACTTC. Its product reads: CASSGRRTGNQETQYF. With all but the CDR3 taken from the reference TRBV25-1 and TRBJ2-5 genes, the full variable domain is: EADIYQTPRYLVIGTGKKITLECSQTMGHDKMYWYQQDPGMELHLIHYSYGVNSTEKGDLSSESTVSRIRTEHFPLTLESARPSHTSQYLCASSGRRTGNQETQYFGPGTRLLVL.